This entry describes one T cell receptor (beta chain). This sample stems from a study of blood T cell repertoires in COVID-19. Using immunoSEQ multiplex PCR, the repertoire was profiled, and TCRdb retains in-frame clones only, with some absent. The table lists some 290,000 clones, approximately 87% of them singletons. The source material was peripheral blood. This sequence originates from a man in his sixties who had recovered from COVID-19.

The CDR3 DNA sequence: TGTGCCAGCAGCTCTACGGGGAACCCCACAGATACGCAGTATTTT. It specifies CASSSTGNPTDTQYF. This chain uses TRBV7-9 with TRBJ2-3, with D perhaps TRBD2 (5 bases). The length of the CDR3 is 15 residues. Trimming left V 4 bases short and J 2 bases short, with 13 bases between. CDR1 is SEHNR and CDR2 is FQNEAQ in the germline V gene (reference sequence). Full variable domain (outside the CDR3, taken from reference TRBV7-9 and TRBJ2-3): DTGVSQNPRHKITKRGQNVTFRCDPISEHNRLYWYRQTLGQGPEFLTYFQNEAQLEKSRLLSDRFSAERPKGSFSTLEIQRTEQGDSAMYLCASSSTGNPTDTQYFGPGTRLTVL.